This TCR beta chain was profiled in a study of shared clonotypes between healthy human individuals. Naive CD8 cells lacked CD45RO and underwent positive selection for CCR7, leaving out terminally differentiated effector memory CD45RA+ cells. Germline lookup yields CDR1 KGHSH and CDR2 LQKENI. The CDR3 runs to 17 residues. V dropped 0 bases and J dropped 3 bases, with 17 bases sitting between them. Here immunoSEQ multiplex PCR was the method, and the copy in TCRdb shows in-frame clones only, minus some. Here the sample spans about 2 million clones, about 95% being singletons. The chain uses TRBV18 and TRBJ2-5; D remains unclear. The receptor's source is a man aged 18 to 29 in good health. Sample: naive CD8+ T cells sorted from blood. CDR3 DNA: TGTGCCAGCTCACCACCGGAGTATTCGGGCCCAAAAGAGACCCAGTACTTC. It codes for CASSPPEYSGPKETQYF.